These 8 T cell receptor beta chains were sequenced from one sample in a study of OX40 agonist ivuxolimab in advanced cancers. Here immunoSEQ multiplex PCR was the method, and the copy in TCRdb shows in-frame clones only, minus some. The sample lists some 30,000 clones, 70% to 85% occurring once. Sequenced here: CD4+ or CD8+ T cells sorted from blood, sampled in a trial of the OX40 agonist ivuxolimab. The receptors shown here come from an adult with an advanced solid tumor such as melanoma, head and neck, liver or kidney cancer.

This sequence joins TRBV6-6 and TRBJ2-1; no firm D call. This CDR3 spans 16 amino acids. Trimming shortened V by 2 bases and J by 0 bases, and 11 bases separated the two germline ends. Per germline, CDR1 MNHNY and CDR2 SVGAGI (reference sequence). The CDR3 sequence is CASSYSPIPSYNEQFF. The CDR3, as DNA: TGTGCCAGCAGTTACAGTCCGATTCCCTCCTACAATGAGCAGTTCTTC.

To note about this clone: Other nucleotide sequences in the sample specify the same CDR3. The chain is built from TRBV27 and TRBJ2-7; no clear D gene. CDR3 size: 12 residues. The V end lost 4 bases, the J end lost 0 bases, and 4 bases lay between the germline ends. Germline values: CDR1 MNHEY, CDR2 SMNVEV (reference sequence). The CDR3 here is CASSSGSYEQYF. In DNA, the CDR3 is TGTGCCAGCAGTTCAGGCTCCTACGAGCAGTACTTC.

The genes are TRBV19 and TRBJ1-1, with D unclear. Trimming cost V 1 base and J 1 base, with 4 bases left between them. The V gene's germline CDR1 is LNHDA and CDR2 SQIVND (reference sequence). This CDR3 comprises 13 residues. CDR3 nucleotides: TGTGCCAGTAGTATAGGTGAGAACACTGAAGCTTTCTTT. Amino acids: CASSIGENTEAFF.

By its share, this clone is medium-sized (0.01 to 0.1%). This rearrangement joins TRBV4-2 to TRBJ1-5; no reliable D call. V shed 0 bases and J shed 1 base, with 10 bases lying between them. The CDR3 spans 16 residues. From germline, CDR1 is LGHNA and CDR2 YNFKEQ. CDR3 in DNA: TGTGCCAGCAGCCAAGATTGGCCGGGAAGCAATCAGCCCCAGCATTTT. Translated: CASSQDWPGSNQPQHF.

J is TRBJ2-1 and V is TRBV6-5; 7 bases map to TRBD2. J gave up 6 bases and V 6 bases, and 2 bases lay outside the gene matches. CDR3 size: 12 residues. The germline V gene encodes CDR1 MNHEY and CDR2 SVGAGI. The CDR3 coding sequence is TGTGCCAGCAGCCCGGGAGGCAATGAGCAGTTCTTC. It specifies CASSPGGNEQFF.

V usage is TRBV5-6 and J usage is TRBJ2-1, with TRBD2 identical over 8 bases. V shed 4 bases and J 4 bases; nucleotides not matched to a gene: 13. The CDR3 is 17 residues long. The germline CDR1 and CDR2 sequences are SGHDT and YYEEEE. CDR3 in amino acids: CASSADALGLVYNEQFF. The DNA of the CDR3 is TGTGCCAGCAGCGCCGATGCCCTGGGACTAGTTTACAATGAGCAGTTCTTC.

The chain has TRBV19 and TRBJ2-2, with 10 bases that match TRBD1. CDR1 LNHDA and CDR2 SQIVND come from the germline V gene (reference sequence). Losses at the gene ends were 8 bases for V and 7 bases for J; bases not matched to a gene: 10. The CDR3 has 15 residues. The CDR3 DNA is TGTGCCAGTCTCGCCGGGACAGGGGAGGTCGGGGAGCTGTTTTTT. Translated, it gives CASLAGTGEVGELFF. Using reference TRBV19 and TRBJ2-2 for the parts outside the CDR3, the full variable domain is DGGITQSPKYLFRKEGQNVTLSCEQNLNHDAMYWYRQDPGQGLRLIYYSQIVNDFQKGDIAEGYSVSREKKESFPLTVTSAQKNPTAFYLCASLAGTGEVGELFFGEGSRLTVL.

The rearrangement uses TRBV7-2 and TRBJ1-2; tentatively, D is TRBD1 (5 bases). V was clipped by 3 bases and J by 5 bases, with 10 bases between them. CDR3 length: 13 amino acids. The germline gives CDR1 SGHTA, CDR2 FQGNSA. This chain's CDR3 is CASSLTGEYGYTF. The CDR3 region has the DNA TGTGCCAGCAGCTTGACGGGGGAGTATGGCTACACCTTC.